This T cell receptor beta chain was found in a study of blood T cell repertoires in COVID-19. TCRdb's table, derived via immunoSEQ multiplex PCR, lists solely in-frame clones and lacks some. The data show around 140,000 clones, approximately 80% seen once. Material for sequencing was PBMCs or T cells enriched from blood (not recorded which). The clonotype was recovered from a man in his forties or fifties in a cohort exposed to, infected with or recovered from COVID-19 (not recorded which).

CDR3 region: CASSVGRGLADTQYF. The CDR3 region has the DNA TGTGCCAGCAGCGTAGGGCGGGGGCTCGCAGATACGCAGTATTTT. V usage is TRBV9 and J usage is TRBJ2-3; a weak D match, TRBD2 (7 bases). This CDR3 contains 15 residues. V was trimmed by 0 bases and J by 4 bases, leaving 12 bases between them. Per germline, CDR1 SGDLS and CDR2 YYNGEE.